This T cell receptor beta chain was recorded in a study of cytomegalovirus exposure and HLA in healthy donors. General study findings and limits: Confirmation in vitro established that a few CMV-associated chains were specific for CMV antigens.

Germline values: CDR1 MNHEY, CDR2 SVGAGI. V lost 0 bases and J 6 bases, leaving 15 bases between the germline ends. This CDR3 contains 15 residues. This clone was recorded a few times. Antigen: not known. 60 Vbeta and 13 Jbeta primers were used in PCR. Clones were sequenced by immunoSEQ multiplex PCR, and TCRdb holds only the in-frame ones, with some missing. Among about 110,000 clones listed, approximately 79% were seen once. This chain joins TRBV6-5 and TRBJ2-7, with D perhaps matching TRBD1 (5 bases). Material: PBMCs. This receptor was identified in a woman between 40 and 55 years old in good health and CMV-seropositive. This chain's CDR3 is CASSYSIALQGEQYF. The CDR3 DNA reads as TGTGCCAGCAGTTACTCGATCGCCCTCCAGGGCGAGCAGTACTTC.